This T cell receptor beta chain came from a study of T cell repertoires in cytomegalovirus infection. Study-level information: Public TCR beta signatures were indicative of both CMV infection and a matching HLA type.

This clonotype has a count of ten or more. The target antigen is unknown. A single record per CDR3 protein comes from TCRdb applying MiXCR to the reads. The sample records about 740,000 distinct CDR3 sequences, roughly 35% being singletons. Study findings and constraints: In two of eight donors, the top clonotype was HLA-C-restricted CMV-specific. CMV carriers with the relevant HLA were identified by cumulative public TCR beta family frequency.

J was trimmed by 1 base and V by 5 bases; bases with no gene match: 10. The CDR3 is made up of 16 amino acids. Looked up from germline, CDR1 is SGHVS and CDR2 is FNYEAQ. This TCR came from a human donor in good health (CMV status not recorded). Some clones in this sample may be carry-over from other donors' samples. The sequenced sample consisted of PBMCs. The chain recombines TRBV7-6 with TRBJ2-7, with TRBD1 matching over 8 bases. The CDR3 spells CASSPGGRGLSYEQYF. The CDR3 region has the DNA TGTGCCAGCAGCCCAGGGGGCAGGGGGCTATCCTACGAGCAGTACTTC.